This T cell receptor (beta chain) was found in a study of shared T cell receptors in the human thymus. Trimming cost V 5 bases and J 2 bases, with 17 bases left between them. The CDR3 consists of 16 residues. Germline CDR1 reads MDHEN; CDR2 reads SYDVKM. The data were produced by immunoSEQ multiplex PCR, yet TCRdb's version contains in-frame clones alone and is incomplete. The sample includes about 380,000 clones, 95% of them seen just once. This receptor was taken from a human donor. Sequenced material: thymocytes. The rearrangement joins TRBV28 to TRBJ2-3; D uncertain. The CDR3 bases are TGTGCCAGCAGTCCCCTAATGACGGCTTACACAGATACGCAGTATTTT. As protein: CASSPLMTAYTDTQYF.